This TCR beta chain was sequenced for a study of blood T cell repertoires in COVID-19. Overall study context: PBMCs, B-cell-depleted T cells, or T cells provided the cDNA or gDNA that made up the material.

Authors' processing steps: Estimation of nucleated cell counts relied on the amplification of reference gene primers. Data came from immunoSEQ multiplex PCR; TCRdb stores just in-frame clones and leaves some out. V, J and clone size reflect that table, while D and trimming were determined from the DNA. The top ten clones hold 2.5% to 3% of a sample with some 350,000 clones, about 86% of them seen once. Per the germline V gene, CDR1 is MDHEN and CDR2 is SYDVKM. V shed 10 bases and J shed 3 bases, with 10 bases lying between them. The CDR3 is 11 amino acids. Source material: peripheral blood. The V gene is TRBV28, the J gene TRBJ2-7, with TRBD2 as a possible D gene (6 bases). The receptor was isolated from a man aged 30 to 45 with active or convalescent COVID-19. The chain's CDR3 is CATARDYEQYF. Written as DNA, the CDR3 is TGTGCCACGGCGCGGGACTACGAGCAGTACTTC.